This T cell receptor beta chain was found in a study of blood T cells in healthy people across ages. This clonotype was detected a few times. Every donor contributed about 10 milliliters of peripheral blood by blood draw. Isolation yielded PBMCs, at least 7 million per sample, in every case. The junction had 5 bases not matched to a gene; V was cut back by 5 bases and J by 2 bases. CDR3 size: 15 residues. Using a J-beta primer mix together with a sample-barcoded 5' primer, a second PCR was run for roughly 7 to 12 cycles. TCRdb reprocessed the 5' RACE reads via MiXCR and lists one record per CDR3 protein. The sample yields 800,000 or so distinct CDR3 sequences, 35% to 60% seen once.

The J gene is TRBJ2-7, the V gene TRBV12-3 or TRBV12-4, with TRBD2 matching 11 bases. The sequence was collected from a man older than 75 in good health. The source material was blood. CDR3 coding DNA: TGTGCCAGCAGTCCACTAGCGGGAGCTCCCTACGAGCAGTACTTC. This encodes CASSPLAGAPYEQYF.